This T cell receptor beta chain came from a study of cytomegalovirus exposure and HLA in healthy donors. Study-wide results and caveats: Analysis performed later found roughly 17,000 TCR beta sequences associated with HLA alleles at 0.05 false discovery rate. In a later analysis, TCR beta V- and J-gene trimming showed a link to a missense DCLRE1C variant.

Deletions cut 5 bases from V and 2 bases from J, with 11 bases between. CDR1 is SGHNT, CDR2 YENEEA, per germline. The CDR3 runs 14 residues. Turning to this clone: Its antigen is unknown.

Primers: 60 Vbeta forward and 13 Jbeta reverse. Assay used: immunoSEQ multiplex PCR; TCRdb lists only in-frame clones, some missing. The sample yields approximately 150,000 clones, 82% seen once. The rearrangement joins TRBV11-3 to TRBJ2-3, with TRBD1 as a possible D gene (6 bases). This TCR was sampled from a woman in her forties in good health and CMV-seronegative. Sequencing was done on a sample of PBMCs. This CDR3 reads CASSLSGHTDTQYF. The CDR3 region has the DNA TGTGCCAGCAGCCTTTCGGGACACACAGATACGCAGTATTTT.